This T cell receptor beta chain emerged from a study of spatial heterogeneity in lung cancer. Across the study: Raw reads contained each unique TCR and UMI combination more than ten times on average. Findings and caveats of the study: More often at tumor resection than at routine follow-up, ubiquitous expanded tumor TCRs were detected in the blood.

Unique molecular identifiers, one per molecule, were present on every TCR cDNA molecule. A single record per CDR3 protein comes from TCRdb applying MiXCR to the 5' RACE reads. The repertoire has about 2,200 distinct CDR3 sequences, about a sixth of them found once; the top ten carry approximately 60%. Time point meaning: sample taken at primary tumor resection. TCRs were sequenced from unsorted whole RNA of tumor, nontumor lung or PBMC. Patients with untreated early-stage non-small cell lung cancer, numbering approximately 79, were the donors. This clonotype ranks as medium-sized. Its antigen remains unknown. There are 13 residues in the CDR3. V gave up 7 bases and J gave up 3 bases, with 11 bases separating them. Germline CDR1 MDHEN, CDR2 SYDVKM.

This specimen was PBMCs, taken at surgery. This sequence originates from a male donor with early-stage non-small cell lung cancer. The chain recombines TRBV28 with TRBJ2-3; D might be TRBD2 (5 bases). The CDR3 sequence: CASTPSGTDTQYF. The CDR3 nucleotides are TGTGCCAGCACTCCATCGGGGACAGATACGCAGTATTTT.